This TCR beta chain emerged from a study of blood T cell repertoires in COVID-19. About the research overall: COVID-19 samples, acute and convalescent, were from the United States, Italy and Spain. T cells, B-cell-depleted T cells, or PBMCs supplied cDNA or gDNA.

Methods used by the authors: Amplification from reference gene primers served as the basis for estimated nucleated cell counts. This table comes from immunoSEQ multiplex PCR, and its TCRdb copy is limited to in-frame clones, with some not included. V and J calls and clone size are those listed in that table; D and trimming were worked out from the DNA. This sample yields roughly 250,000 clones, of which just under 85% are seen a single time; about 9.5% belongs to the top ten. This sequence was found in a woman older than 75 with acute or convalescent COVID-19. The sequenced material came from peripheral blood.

CDR3 region: CASSRRGAEAFF. As DNA, the CDR3 is TGTGCCAGCAGCCGACGGGGGGCTGAAGCTTTCTTT. V gene TRBV6-5 combines with J gene TRBJ1-1; a possible D gene is TRBD1 (5 bases). Germline CDR1 MNHEY, CDR2 SVGAGI. V lost 6 bases to trimming and J lost 6 bases, with 11 bases between them. This CDR3 contains 12 residues.